The clone carrying this T cell receptor (beta chain) was seen a few times. The data originate from a study of early T cells in non-severe SARS-CoV-2 infection. Study context: With bulk RNA from unsorted whole blood as input, sequencing yielded unpaired chains.

The CDR3 is 12 amino acids. Trimming removed 8 bases at V and 3 bases at J, with 13 bases between. Germline assignment: CDR1 SQVTM and CDR2 ANQGSEA. Individual cDNA molecules each received unique molecular identifiers attached to them. A single record per CDR3 protein comes from TCRdb applying MiXCR to the 5' RACE reads. The table has tens of thousands of distinct CDR3 sequences, about 10% seen once. Sequenced material: whole blood. The sequence derives from an adult who was a healthcare worker with PCR-confirmed SARS-CoV-2 infection or an uninfected control (not recorded which). The rearrangement joins TRBV29-1 to TRBJ2-5; D possibly corresponds to TRBD1 (6 bases). CDR3 DNA: TGCAGCCTTTCCAGGGGCGAAGAGACCCAGTACTTC. Protein: CSLSRGEETQYF.